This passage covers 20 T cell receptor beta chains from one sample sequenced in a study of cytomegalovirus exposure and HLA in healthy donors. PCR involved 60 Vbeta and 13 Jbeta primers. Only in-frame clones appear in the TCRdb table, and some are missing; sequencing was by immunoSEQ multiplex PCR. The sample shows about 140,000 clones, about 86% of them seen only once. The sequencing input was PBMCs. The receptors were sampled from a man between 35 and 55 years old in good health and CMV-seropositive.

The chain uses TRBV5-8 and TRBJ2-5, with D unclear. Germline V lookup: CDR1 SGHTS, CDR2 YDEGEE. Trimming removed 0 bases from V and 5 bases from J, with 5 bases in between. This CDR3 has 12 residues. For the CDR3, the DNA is TGTGCCAGCAGCTTGGATCGGGAGACCCAGTACTTC. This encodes CASSLDRETQYF.

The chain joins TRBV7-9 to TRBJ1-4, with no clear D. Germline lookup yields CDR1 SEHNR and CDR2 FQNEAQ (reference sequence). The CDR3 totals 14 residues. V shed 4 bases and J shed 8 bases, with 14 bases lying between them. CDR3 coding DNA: TGTGCCAGCAGCTCCCTCCCGGGGTGGGAAAAACTGTTTTTT. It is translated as CASSSLPGWEKLFF.

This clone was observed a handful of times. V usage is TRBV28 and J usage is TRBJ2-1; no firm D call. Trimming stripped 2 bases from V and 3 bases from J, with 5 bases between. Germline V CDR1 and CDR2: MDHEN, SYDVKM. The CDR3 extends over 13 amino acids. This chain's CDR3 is CASSLLVYNEQFF. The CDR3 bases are TGTGCCAGCAGTTTACTAGTCTACAATGAGCAGTTCTTC.

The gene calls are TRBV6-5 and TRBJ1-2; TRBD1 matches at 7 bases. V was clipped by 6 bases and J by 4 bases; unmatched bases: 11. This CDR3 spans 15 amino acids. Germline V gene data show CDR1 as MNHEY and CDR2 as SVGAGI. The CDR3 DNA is TGTGCCAGCAGCCACGGGACAGCCTTGACCTATGGCTACACCTTC. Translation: CASSHGTALTYGYTF.

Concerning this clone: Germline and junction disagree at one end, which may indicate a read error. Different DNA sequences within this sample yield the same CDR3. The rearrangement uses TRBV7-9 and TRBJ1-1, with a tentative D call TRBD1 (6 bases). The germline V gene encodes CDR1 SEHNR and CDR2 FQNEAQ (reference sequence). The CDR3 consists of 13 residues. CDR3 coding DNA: TGTTCCAGCAGCTCACAGGGGAACACTGAAGCTTTCTTT. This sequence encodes CSSSSQGNTEAFF.

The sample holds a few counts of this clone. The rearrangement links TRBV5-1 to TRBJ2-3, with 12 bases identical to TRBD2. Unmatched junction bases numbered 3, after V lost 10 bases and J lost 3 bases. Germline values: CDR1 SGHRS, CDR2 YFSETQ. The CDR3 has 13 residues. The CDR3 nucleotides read TGCGCCTCCGGACTAGCGGGGACAGATACGCAGTATTTT. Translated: CASGLAGTDTQYF.

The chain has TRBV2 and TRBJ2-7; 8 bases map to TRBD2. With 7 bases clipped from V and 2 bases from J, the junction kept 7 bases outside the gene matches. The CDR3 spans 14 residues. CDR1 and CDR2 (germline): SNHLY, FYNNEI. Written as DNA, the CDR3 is TGTGCCAGCACCAGACTAGCGCTTGCCTACGAGCAGTACTTC. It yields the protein CASTRLALAYEQYF. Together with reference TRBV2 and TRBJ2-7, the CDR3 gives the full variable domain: EPEVTQTPSHQVTQMGQEVILRCVPISNHLYFYWYRQILGQKVEFLVSFYNNEISEKSEIFDDQFSVERPDGSNFTLKIRSTKLEDSAMYFCASTRLALAYEQYFGPGTRLTVT.

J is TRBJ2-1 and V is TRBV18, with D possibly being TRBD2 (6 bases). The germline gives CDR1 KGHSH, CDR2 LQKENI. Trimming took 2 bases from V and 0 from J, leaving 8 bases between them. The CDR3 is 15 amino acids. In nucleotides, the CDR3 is TGTGCCAGCTCACCATCCGGGGGCTCCTACAATGAGCAGTTCTTC. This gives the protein CASSPSGGSYNEQFF.

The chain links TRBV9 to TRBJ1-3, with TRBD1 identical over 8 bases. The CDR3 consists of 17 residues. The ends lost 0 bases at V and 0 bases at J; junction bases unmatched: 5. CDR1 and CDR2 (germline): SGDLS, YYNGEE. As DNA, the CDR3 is TGTGCCAGCAGCGTAGACGACAGGGGTACCTCTGGAAACACCATATATTTT. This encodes CASSVDDRGTSGNTIYF.

The CDR3 protein is CSVGGQANTGELFF. The CDR3 DNA follows: TGCAGCGTTGGGGGACAGGCGAACACCGGGGAGCTGTTTTTT. The rearrangement joins TRBV29-1 to TRBJ2-2, with 8 positions matching TRBD1. The CDR3 spans 14 residues. Germline V gene lookup returns CDR1 SQVTM and CDR2 ANQGSEA. V lost 4 bases to trimming and J lost 0 bases; unmatched junction nucleotides: 1.

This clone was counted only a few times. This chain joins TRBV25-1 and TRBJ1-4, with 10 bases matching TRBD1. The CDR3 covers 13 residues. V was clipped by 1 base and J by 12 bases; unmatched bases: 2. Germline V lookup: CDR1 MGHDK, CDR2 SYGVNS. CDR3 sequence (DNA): TGTGCCAGCAGTGAATTTGGGACAGGGGAACTGTTTTTT. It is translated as CASSEFGTGELFF. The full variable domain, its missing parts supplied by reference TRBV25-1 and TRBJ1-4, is EADIYQTPRYLVIGTGKKITLECSQTMGHDKMYWYQQDPGMELHLIHYSYGVNSTEKGDLSSESTVSRIRTEHFPLTLESARPSHTSQYLCASSEFGTGELFFGSGTQLSVL.

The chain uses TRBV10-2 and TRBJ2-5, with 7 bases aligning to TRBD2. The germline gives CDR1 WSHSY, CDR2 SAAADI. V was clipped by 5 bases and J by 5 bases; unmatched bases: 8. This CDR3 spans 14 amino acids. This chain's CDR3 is CASSSREGLETQYF. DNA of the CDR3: TGCGCCAGCAGTTCGAGGGAGGGCCTCGAGACCCAGTACTTC.

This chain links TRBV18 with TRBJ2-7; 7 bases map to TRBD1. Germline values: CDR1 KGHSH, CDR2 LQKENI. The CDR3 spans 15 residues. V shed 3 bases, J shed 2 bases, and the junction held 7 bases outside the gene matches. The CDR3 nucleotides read TGTGCCAGCTCACCCACGACTCAGGGGGCCTACGAGCAGTACTTC. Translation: CASSPTTQGAYEQYF. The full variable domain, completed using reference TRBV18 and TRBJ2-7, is NAGVMQNPRHLVRRRGQEARLRCSPMKGHSHVYWYRQLPEEGLKFMVYLQKENIIDESGMPKERFSAEFPKEGPSILRIQQVVRGDSAAYFCASSPTTQGAYEQYFGPGTRLTVT.

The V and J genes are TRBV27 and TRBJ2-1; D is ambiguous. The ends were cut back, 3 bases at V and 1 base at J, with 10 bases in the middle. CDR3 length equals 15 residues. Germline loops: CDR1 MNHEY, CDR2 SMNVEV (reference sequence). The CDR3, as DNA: TGTGCCAGCAGTTTTGGAACAGTGTCCTACAATGAGCAGTTCTTC. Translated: CASSFGTVSYNEQFF.

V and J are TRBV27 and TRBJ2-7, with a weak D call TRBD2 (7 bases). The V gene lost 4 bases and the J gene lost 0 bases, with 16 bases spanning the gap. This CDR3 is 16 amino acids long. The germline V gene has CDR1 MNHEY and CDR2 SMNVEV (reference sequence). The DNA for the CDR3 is TGTGCCAGCAGTTCCCTTCGCGGGGGCTTCTCCTACGAGCAGTACTTC. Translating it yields CASSSLRGGFSYEQYF.

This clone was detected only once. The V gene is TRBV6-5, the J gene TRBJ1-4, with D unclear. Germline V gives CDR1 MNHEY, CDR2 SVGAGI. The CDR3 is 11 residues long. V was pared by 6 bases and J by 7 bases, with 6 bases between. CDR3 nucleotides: TGTGCCAGCAGCCACGGTGAAAAACTGTTTTTT. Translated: CASSHGEKLFF.

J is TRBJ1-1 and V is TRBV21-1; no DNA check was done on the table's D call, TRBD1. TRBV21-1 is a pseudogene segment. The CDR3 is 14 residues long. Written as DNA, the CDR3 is TGTGCCAGCAGCAAAGTTGGGGGCCAACGTGAAGCTTTCTTT. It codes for CASSKVGGQREAFF.

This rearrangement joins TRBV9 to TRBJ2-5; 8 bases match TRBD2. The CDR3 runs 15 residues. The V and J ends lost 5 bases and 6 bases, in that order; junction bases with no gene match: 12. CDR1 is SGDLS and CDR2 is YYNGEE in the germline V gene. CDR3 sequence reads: CASSFRGRGGKTQYF. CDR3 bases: TGTGCCAGCAGTTTCCGCGGCCGGGGGGGAAAGACCCAGTACTTC.

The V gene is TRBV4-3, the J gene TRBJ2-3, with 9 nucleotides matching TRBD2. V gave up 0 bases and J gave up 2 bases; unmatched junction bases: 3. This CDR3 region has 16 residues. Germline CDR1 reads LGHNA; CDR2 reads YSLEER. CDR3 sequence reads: CASSQEASGVTDTQYF. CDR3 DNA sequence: TGCGCCAGCAGCCAAGAAGCTAGCGGGGTCACAGATACGCAGTATTTT.

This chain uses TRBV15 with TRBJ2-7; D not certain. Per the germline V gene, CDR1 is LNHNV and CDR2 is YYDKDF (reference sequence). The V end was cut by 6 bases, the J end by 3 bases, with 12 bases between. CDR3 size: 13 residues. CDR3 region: CATSDTLDYEQYF. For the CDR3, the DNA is TGTGCCACCAGTGACACCCTGGACTACGAGCAGTACTTC.